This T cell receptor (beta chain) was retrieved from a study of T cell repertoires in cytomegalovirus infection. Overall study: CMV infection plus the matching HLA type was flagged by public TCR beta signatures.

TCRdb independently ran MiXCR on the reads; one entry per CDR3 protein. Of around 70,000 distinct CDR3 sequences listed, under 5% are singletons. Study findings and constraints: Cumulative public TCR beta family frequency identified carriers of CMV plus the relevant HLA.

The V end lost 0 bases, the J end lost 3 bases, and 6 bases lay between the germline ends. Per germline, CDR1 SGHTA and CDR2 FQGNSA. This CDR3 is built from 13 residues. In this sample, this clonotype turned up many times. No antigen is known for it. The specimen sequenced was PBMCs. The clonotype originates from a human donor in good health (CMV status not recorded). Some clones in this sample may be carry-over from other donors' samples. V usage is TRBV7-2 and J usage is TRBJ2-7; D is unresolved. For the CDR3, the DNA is TGTGCCAGCAGCTTAGCAGCCGTCTACGAGCAGTACTTC. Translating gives CASSLAAVYEQYF.